Listed below are T cell receptor beta chains from one sample, sequenced in a study of T cells expressing NK-cell markers. With the 5' RACE reads reprocessed, TCRdb shows one record per CDR3 protein and no DNA. This table lists about 440,000 distinct CDR3 sequences. Sequenced: blood T cells: a sorted CD56 or NKG2C T cell subset, CD4+ or CD8+ T cells, or bulk PBMC T cells (not recorded which). These receptors originate from a woman between 18 and 70 years old in good health. CDR3s include the opening cysteine and the closing phenylalanine or tryptophan.

>TRBV29-1|TRBJ2-5
CSTWGTAGGETQYF
>TRBV6-6|TRBJ2-1
CATDSYNEQFF
>TRBV20-1|TRBJ1-4
CSARDPGTDEKLFF
>TRBV29-1|TRBJ2-7
CSVRPDGTYEQYF
>TRBV7-8|TRBJ1-3
CASSLQVEGGNTIYF
>TRBV20-1|TRBJ2-2
CSARPYTSVKTNTGELFF
>TRBV13|TRBJ1-2
CASSLSGSGNTF
>TRBV5-1|TRBJ2-4
CASSLGGQLNIQYF
>TRBV24-1|TRBJ1-1
CATSDRARTEAFF
>TRBV6-1|TRBJ1-3
CASSPVEGRSGNTIYF
>TRBV5-1|TRBJ2-1
CASSRQRGVNEQFF
>TRBV21-1|TRBJ1-1
CASSQTGPLGRTEAFF
>TRBV6-2/TRBV6-3|TRBJ1-5
CASSRAGPRGNQPQHF
>TRBV6-5|TRBJ2-5
CASSYSPGQPRWTQYF
>TRBV5-1|TRBJ2-5
CASNTPPETQYF
>TRBV5-6|TRBJ2-1
CASSLDQGGSYNEQFF
>TRBV12-3/TRBV12-4|TRBJ2-5
CASSLGLAGKETQYF
>TRBV7-3|TRBJ2-4
CASSLRPLAKNIQYF
>TRBV24-1|TRBJ2-7
CATSDTYEQYF
>TRBV7-2|TRBJ2-1
CASSNTRDTYSYNEQFF
>TRBV6-1|TRBJ2-3
CASSRPGHSRSPSTDTQYF
>TRBV5-1|TRBJ1-2
CASSPYGQGDGYTF
>TRBV15|TRBJ1-5
CATSREFSGARNQPQHF
>TRBV2|TRBJ2-3
CASSQGRGSWDTQYF
>TRBV18|TRBJ1-6
CASSPRIVRTGKDSPLHF
>TRBV20-1|TRBJ2-5
CSPASGETQYF
>TRBV6-5|TRBJ2-3
CASSYSLAGGFRDTQYF
>TRBV27|TRBJ2-1
CASSLGLAGGPVEQFF
>TRBV6-2/TRBV6-3|TRBJ2-2
CASSYKSGGASNTGELFF
>TRBV20-1|TRBJ1-1
CSARDLGANTEAFF
>TRBV20-1|TRBJ2-6
CSAYTRTGPGANVLTF
>TRBV20-1|TRBJ1-5
CSALRSQSQPQHF
>TRBV2|TRBJ1-3
CASREAGPYGNTIYF
>TRBV29-1|TRBJ2-1
CSVQDYNEQFF
>TRBV2|TRBJ2-7
CASRLGQNPHEQYF
>TRBV7-9|TRBJ2-1
CASSSSGTGGWDEQFF
>TRBV9|TRBJ2-7
CASSVGSGRYQYF
>TRBV6-2/TRBV6-3|TRBJ1-2
CASSRDRGQGYTF
>TRBV20-1|TRBJ2-3
CSAPLAGGTTDTQYF
>TRBV19|TRBJ1-5
CASSGQGAKQPQHF
>TRBV5-6|TRBJ1-1
CASSSRSGTAFTEAFF
>TRBV20-1|TRBJ2-1
CSARDVALVTTQNYNEQFF
>TRBV4-1|TRBJ2-1
CASSQLRRYNEQFF
>TRBV3-1|TRBJ2-1
CASSRRTSGGEQFF
>TRBV5-6|TRBJ2-4
CASSLAGEGSIQYF
>TRBV3-1|TRBJ1-1
CASSHTGGKNTEAFF
>TRBV7-9|TRBJ2-3
CASSARVRLAGTDTQYF
>TRBV5-1|TRBJ2-4
CASSLDSVAKNIQYF
>TRBV12-3/TRBV12-4|TRBJ2-3
CASSYGGRNTDTQYF
>TRBV20-1|TRBJ1-1
CSAREGQGVNLF
>TRBV7-6|TRBJ1-1
CASSAASMNTEAFF